This TCR beta chain was identified in a study of OX40 agonist ivuxolimab in advanced cancers. Study as a whole: Patients were given ivuxolimab, an antibody that agonizes OX40 (CD134).

Concerning this clone itself: Its antigen is not known.

Assay: immunoSEQ multiplex PCR; the TCRdb copy retains only in-frame clones and omits some. The data contain about 130,000 clones, about 93% of them singletons. The cohort excluded patients with autoimmune disease history or systemic immunosuppression. General study points: The study observed clonal expansion of CD4+ and CD8+ blood T cells by week 6 at 0.1 to 3.0 mg/kg.

The CDR3 has 15 residues. Germline V lookup: CDR1 ENHRY, CDR2 SYGVKD. The germline V and J ends were trimmed by 6 bases and 0 bases, with 14 bases remaining between them. The receptor was derived from an adult with an advanced solid tumor such as melanoma, head and neck, liver or kidney cancer. The gene calls are TRBV10-3 and TRBJ1-1; tentatively, D is TRBD1 (6 bases). Sequencing was performed on CD4+ or CD8+ T cells sorted from blood, taken in a trial of the OX40 agonist ivuxolimab. CDR3 loop: CAIRDSLFMNTEAFF. The CDR3 DNA reads as TGTGCCATCAGGGACAGTCTATTCATGAACACTGAAGCTTTCTTT.